The 24 T cell receptor beta chains below come from one sample, sequenced in a study of blood T cells in healthy people across ages. Then a second PCR, running about 7 to 11 cycles, was carried out with a sample-barcoded 5' primer and a J-beta primer mix. TCRdb re-derived calls from the 5' RACE reads in MiXCR, one entry per CDR3 protein. The sample holds around 1,100,000 distinct CDR3 sequences, less than 45% seen once. Sequencing used blood. Receptor source: a man aged 18 to 35 in good health.

This clonotype was detected a few times. The chain couples TRBV15 to TRBJ1-1; D remains ambiguous. The V gene's germline CDR1 is LNHNV and CDR2 YYDKDF (reference sequence). This CDR3 is 13 amino acids long. Trimming shortened V by 5 bases and J by 5 bases, and 12 bases separated the two germline ends. The CDR3 is CATSGPTRTEAFF. The CDR3 nucleotides read TGTGCCACCAGCGGTCCAACTAGGACTGAAGCTTTCTTT. The variable domain in full, completed from reference TRBV15 and TRBJ1-1, reads DAMVIQNPRYQVTQFGKPVTLSCSQTLNHNVMYWYQQKSSQAPKLLFHYYDKDFNNEADTPDNFQSRRPNTSFCFLDIRSPGLGDTAMYLCATSGPTRTEAFFGQGTRLTVV.

This sequence joins TRBV4-3 and TRBJ1-2; D ambiguous. Germline V gene lookup returns CDR1 LGHNA and CDR2 YSLEER. CDR3 length: 15 residues. Trimming left V 0 bases short and J 4 bases short, with 12 bases between. CDR3 protein: CASSQDPSPVYGYTF. The CDR3 DNA reads as TGCGCCAGCAGCCAAGATCCCTCTCCCGTCTATGGCTACACCTTC.

A note on this clonotype: Compared with germline, one end of the junction differs, possibly owing to a read error. The gene calls are TRBV4-2 and TRBJ2-3; D is unclear. CDR1 and CDR2 from the germline V gene are LGHNA and YNFKEQ. The CDR3 has 13 residues. The CDR3 loop is CASSQDSWDTRYF. Written as DNA, the CDR3 is TGTGCCAGCAGCCAAGATTCCTGGGATACGCGGTATTTT.

The genes are TRBV12-3 or TRBV12-4 and TRBJ2-1, with D perhaps matching TRBD1 or TRBD2 (5 bases each). Trimming shortened V by 6 bases and J by 3 bases, and 15 bases separated the two germline ends. The CDR3 totals 15 residues. The CDR3 region is CASRIDGTVYNEQFF. CDR3 in DNA: TGTGCCAGCAGAATCGACGGGACGGTCTACAATGAGCAGTTCTTC.

This CDR3 is CSAPGISSTDTQYF. CDR3 coding DNA: TGCAGTGCTCCAGGGATATCTAGCACAGATACGCAGTATTTT. This chain uses TRBV20-1 with TRBJ2-3, with D tentatively TRBD1 (5 bases). The CDR3 has 14 residues. Germline loops: CDR1 DFQATT, CDR2 SNEGSKA (reference sequence). The V end lost 5 bases, the J end lost 0 bases, and 12 bases lay between the germline ends.

The chain has TRBV3-1 and TRBJ2-1; D may be TRBD2 (7 bases). CDR1 is LGHDT, CDR2 YNNKEL, per germline (reference sequence). The CDR3 covers 15 residues. Trimming removed 6 bases from V and 5 bases from J, with 17 bases in between. CDR3 DNA sequence: TGTGCCAGCAGGAACAGTCGGGGGGCGCACAATGAGCAGTTCTTC. Protein product: CASRNSRGAHNEQFF.

This rearrangement joins TRBV19 to TRBJ2-3, with D tentatively TRBD2 (6 bases). Germline-derived CDR1 and CDR2 are LNHDA and SQIVND (reference sequence). Between the trimmed V and J ends, which lost 6 bases and 10 bases, there was a span of 29 bases. CDR3 length: 17 amino acids. CDR3 loop: CASRKTVGGIAAAAQYF. The CDR3 DNA sequence: TGTGCCAGTAGGAAGACGGTAGGAGGGATCGCCGCGGCTGCGCAGTATTTT.

This clonotype was seen only a few times. The rearrangement uses TRBV20-1 and TRBJ2-7; TRBD1 aligns across 8 bases. From germline, CDR1 is DFQATT and CDR2 SNEGSKA (reference sequence). This CDR3 comprises 14 residues. V was clipped by 4 bases and J by 3 bases; unmatched bases: 8. CDR3 sequence (DNA): TGCAGTGCTATGGACAGGGAGCGGCACTACGAGCAGTACTTC. It codes for CSAMDRERHYEQYF.

Points on this clonotype: This may be a read error: a much more frequent sequence differs by one nucleotide. The rearrangement links TRBV9 to TRBJ1-5, with D unclear. CDR1 SGDLS and CDR2 YYNGEE come from the germline V gene. There are 13 residues in the CDR3. For the CDR3, the DNA is TGTGTCAGCAGCTCGCGACCCGATCAGCCCCAGCATTTT. Its translation: CVSSSRPDQPQHF.

This clonotype was seen more than once but under ten times. The chain joins TRBV4-2 to TRBJ1-4, with a tentative D call TRBD1 (5 bases). From germline, CDR1 is LGHNA and CDR2 YNFKEQ. The CDR3 runs 18 residues. V lost 0 bases and J lost 4, with 18 bases in between. The CDR3 DNA reads TGTGCCAGCAGCCAAGAGCACGGAGGGGCGCGGATTAATGAAAAACTGTTTTTT. It is translated as CASSQEHGGARINEKLFF.

Details on this clonotype: The junction does not match germline at one end; this may be a read error. The rearrangement links TRBV27 to TRBJ1-6, with D possibly being TRBD1 (5 bases). Germline values: CDR1 MNHEY, CDR2 SMNVEV (reference sequence). The CDR3 consists of 15 residues. The CDR3 DNA reads TGCGCCAGCGGTCCTACCGGGACCGTCAATTCACCCCTCCACTTT. It is translated as CASGPTGTVNSPLHF.

This clonotype was counted between two and nine times. The chain links TRBV28 to TRBJ1-4; D uncertain. The CDR3 length is 15 residues. Germline CDR1 MDHEN, CDR2 SYDVKM. Trimming took off 3 bases at V and 4 bases at J, with 12 bases between the two ends. The CDR3 DNA follows: TGTGCCAGCAGTTTTGTGTCAGGAGGTAATGAAAAACTGTTTTTT. It specifies CASSFVSGGNEKLFF.

The chain is built from TRBV13 and TRBJ1-5, with D hard to call. With 1 base removed from V and 6 bases from J, the gap between germline ends came to 4 bases. The CDR3 spans 12 residues. CDR1 is PRHDT and CDR2 is FYEKMQ in the germline V gene (reference sequence). The CDR3 region has the DNA TGTGCCAGCAGCTTAGCTACTCAGCCCCAGCATTTT. It yields the protein CASSLATQPQHF.

On this clonotype: The junction departs from the called germline gene at one end, perhaps through a read error. V is TRBV7-2 and J is TRBJ1-3, with 8 positions matching TRBD1. Germline CDR1 and CDR2: SGHTA and FQGNSA. The CDR3 has 13 residues. This CDR3 is CASRTGAGSTIYF. For the CDR3, the DNA is TGTGCCAGCAGGACAGGGGCTGGAAGCACCATATATTTT.

Remarks on this clonotype: One end of the junction does not line up with germline, which may come from a read error. This chain links TRBV13 with TRBJ2-5; 9 bases line up with TRBD1. The CDR3 spans 14 residues. Germline V gives CDR1 PRHDT, CDR2 FYEKMQ (reference sequence). CDR3 region: CASGFTGGVETQYF. CDR3 sequence (DNA): TGTGCCAGCGGCTTTACAGGGGGCGTAGAGACCCAGTACTTC.

This clonotype showed up just a few times. The chain employs TRBV20-1 and TRBJ1-1, with a tentative D call TRBD1 (5 bases). The CDR3 extends over 14 amino acids. CDR1 DFQATT and CDR2 SNEGSKA come from the germline V gene (reference sequence). Trimming removed 1 base at V and 5 bases at J, with 14 bases between. The CDR3 region has the DNA TGCAGTGCTAGAGGAGGGGAGGGACGGACTGAAGCTTTCTTT. Protein sequence: CSARGGEGRTEAFF.

The chain couples TRBV2 to TRBJ1-5; weak D call: TRBD1 (6 bases). The germline V gene encodes CDR1 SNHLY and CDR2 FYNNEI. The CDR3 sequence is 14 residues long. Between the trimmed V and J ends, which lost 6 bases and 0 bases, there was a span of 9 bases. The CDR3 region is CASRDSYSNQPQHF. Here the CDR3 DNA reads TGTGCCAGCAGGGACAGTTATAGCAATCAGCCCCAGCATTTT.

The V call is TRBV6-2 or TRBV6-3, the J call TRBJ1-5, with TRBD1 matching 7 bases. The CDR3 runs 15 residues. CDR1 is MNHEY, CDR2 SVGEGT, per germline. Losses at the gene ends were 5 bases for V and 4 bases for J; bases not matched to a gene: 8. The CDR3 coding sequence is TGTGCCAGCAGTCCGACAGGGAGAAGAAATCAGCCCCAGCATTTT. Protein: CASSPTGRRNQPQHF.

The chain couples TRBV25-1 to TRBJ1-1; D not certain. The CDR3 runs to 15 residues. V was cut by 6 bases and J by 4 bases, with 18 bases left in between. Looked up from germline, CDR1 is MGHDK and CDR2 is SYGVNS. This CDR3 reads CASRVLTDPSTEAFF. The CDR3 DNA is TGTGCCAGCAGGGTTTTGACCGATCCGAGCACTGAAGCTTTCTTT.

This clonotype showed up just a few times. This chain links TRBV6-6 with TRBJ2-5; a possible D gene is TRBD1 (6 bases). Trimming stripped 2 bases from V and 1 base from J, with 14 bases between. The CDR3 covers 16 residues. The germline CDR1 and CDR2 sequences are MNHNY and SVGAGI (reference sequence). The CDR3 coding sequence is TGTGCCAGCAGTTACGGGGGCCGCGGATCCCAAGAGACCCAGTACTTC. Amino acids: CASSYGGRGSQETQYF.

This clonotype was counted between two and nine times. CDR3 bases: TGTGCTAGTGGTGAAACCAATGAGCAGTTCTTC. It translates to CASGETNEQFF. The chain is built from TRBV12-5 and TRBJ2-1, with D unclear. CDR3 length equals 11 residues. Germline V CDR1 and CDR2: LGHNT, FRNRAP. Trimming cost V 5 bases and J 6 bases, with 5 bases left between them.

This clonotype has only a few counts. The chain has TRBV11-2 and TRBJ2-3; D gene unclear. V was shortened by 5 bases and J by 0 bases, with 9 bases between the two germline ends. The germline V gene encodes CDR1 SGHAT and CDR2 FQNNGV. This CDR3 has 14 amino acids. CDR3 sequence: CASSIQKSTDTQYF. The CDR3, as DNA: TGTGCCAGCAGCATACAGAAAAGCACAGATACGCAGTATTTT.

This clonotype turned up a few times. This sequence joins TRBV6-5 and TRBJ2-1, with 7 nucleotides matching TRBD2. This CDR3 has 16 amino acids. Germline CDR1 is MNHEY and CDR2 is SVGAGI. V lost 6 bases, J lost 4 bases, and 12 bases stayed unmatched. CDR3 in DNA: TGTGCCAGCAGACCACCTATCGGGGAGGGGTACAATGAGCAGTTCTTC. This translates into CASRPPIGEGYNEQFF.

This clonotype was observed a few times. Written as DNA, the CDR3 is TGTGCCAGCATCCCGACAGGACCAAGCGGAAACACCATATATTTT. It yields the protein CASIPTGPSGNTIYF. The V gene is TRBV12-3 or TRBV12-4, the J gene TRBJ1-3; tentatively, D is TRBD1 (6 bases). Deletions cut 7 bases from V and 4 bases from J, with 17 bases between. The length of the CDR3 is 15 residues.